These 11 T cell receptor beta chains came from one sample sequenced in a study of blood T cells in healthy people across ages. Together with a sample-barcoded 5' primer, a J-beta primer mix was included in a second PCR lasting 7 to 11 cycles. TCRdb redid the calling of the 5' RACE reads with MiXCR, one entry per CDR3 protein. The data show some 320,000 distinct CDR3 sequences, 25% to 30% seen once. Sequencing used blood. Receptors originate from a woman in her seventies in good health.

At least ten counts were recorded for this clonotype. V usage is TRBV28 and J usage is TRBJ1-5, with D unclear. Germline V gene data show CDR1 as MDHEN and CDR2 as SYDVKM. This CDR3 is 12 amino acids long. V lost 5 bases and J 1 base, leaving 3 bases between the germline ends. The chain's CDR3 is CASSVSNQPQHF. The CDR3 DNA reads TGTGCCAGCAGTGTGAGCAATCAGCCCCAGCATTTT.

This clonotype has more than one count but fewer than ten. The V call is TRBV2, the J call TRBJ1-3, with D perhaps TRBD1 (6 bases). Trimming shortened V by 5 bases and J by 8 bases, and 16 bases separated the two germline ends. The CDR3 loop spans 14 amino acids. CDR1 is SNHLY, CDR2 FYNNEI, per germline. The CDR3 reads CASSYGQQRHTIYF. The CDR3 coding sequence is TGTGCCAGCAGTTACGGACAGCAGCGGCACACCATATATTTT.

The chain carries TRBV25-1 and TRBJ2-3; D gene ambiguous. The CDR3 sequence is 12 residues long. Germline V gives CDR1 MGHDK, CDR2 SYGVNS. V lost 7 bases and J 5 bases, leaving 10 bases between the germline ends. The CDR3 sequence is CASTSWGDTQYF. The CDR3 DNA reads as TGTGCCAGCACCTCGTGGGGAGATACGCAGTATTTT.

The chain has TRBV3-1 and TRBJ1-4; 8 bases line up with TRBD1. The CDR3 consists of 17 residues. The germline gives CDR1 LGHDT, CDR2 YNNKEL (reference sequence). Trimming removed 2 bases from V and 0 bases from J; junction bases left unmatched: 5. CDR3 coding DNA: TGTGCCAGCAGCCAAACCCCGACAGGGGCAACTAATGAAAAACTGTTTTTT. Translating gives CASSQTPTGATNEKLFF.

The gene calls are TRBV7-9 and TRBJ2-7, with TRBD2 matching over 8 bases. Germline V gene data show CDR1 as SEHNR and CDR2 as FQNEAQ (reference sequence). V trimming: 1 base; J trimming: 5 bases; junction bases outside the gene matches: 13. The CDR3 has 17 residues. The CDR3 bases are TGTGCCAGCAGCTTAGGGGGCAACGGGAGGGCCAGGAACGAGCAGTACTTC. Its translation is CASSLGGNGRARNEQYF.

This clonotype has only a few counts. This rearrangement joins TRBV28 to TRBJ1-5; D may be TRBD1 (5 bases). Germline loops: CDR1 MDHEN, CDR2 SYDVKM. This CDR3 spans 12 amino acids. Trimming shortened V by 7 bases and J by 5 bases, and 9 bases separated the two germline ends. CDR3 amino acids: CASNRRDQPQHF. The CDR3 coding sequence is TGTGCCAGCAATCGCAGGGATCAGCCCCAGCATTTT.

For the CDR3, the DNA is TGCGCCAGCAGTATGACAGGGACCCTTTTTGGCTACACCTTC. Its translation is CASSMTGTLFGYTF. The chain recombines TRBV5-1 with TRBJ1-2; the match to TRBD1 covers 7 bases. The CDR3 is 14 residues long. Losses at the gene ends were 5 bases for V and 7 bases for J; bases not matched to a gene: 11. Germline CDR1 is SGHRS and CDR2 is YFSETQ.

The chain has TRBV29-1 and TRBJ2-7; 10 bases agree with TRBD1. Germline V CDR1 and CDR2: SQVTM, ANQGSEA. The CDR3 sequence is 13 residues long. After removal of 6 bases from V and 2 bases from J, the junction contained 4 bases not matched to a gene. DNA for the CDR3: TGCAGCGTACGGACAGGGGGGGCCTACGAGCAGTACTTC. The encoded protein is CSVRTGGAYEQYF.

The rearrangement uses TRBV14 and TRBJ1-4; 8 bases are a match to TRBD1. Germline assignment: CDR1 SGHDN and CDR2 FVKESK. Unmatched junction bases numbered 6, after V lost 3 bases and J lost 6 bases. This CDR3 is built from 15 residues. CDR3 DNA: TGTGCCAGCAGCCACCGCAGGGGGCCGGATGAAAAACTGTTTTTT. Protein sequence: CASSHRRGPDEKLFF.

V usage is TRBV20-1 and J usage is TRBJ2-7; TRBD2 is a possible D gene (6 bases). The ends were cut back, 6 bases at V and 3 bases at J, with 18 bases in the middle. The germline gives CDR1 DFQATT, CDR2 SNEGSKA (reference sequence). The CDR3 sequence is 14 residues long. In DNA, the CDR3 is TGCAGTGCCCAGGGTGGGGGGAGTGGCTACGAGCAGTACTTC. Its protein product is CSAQGGGSGYEQYF.

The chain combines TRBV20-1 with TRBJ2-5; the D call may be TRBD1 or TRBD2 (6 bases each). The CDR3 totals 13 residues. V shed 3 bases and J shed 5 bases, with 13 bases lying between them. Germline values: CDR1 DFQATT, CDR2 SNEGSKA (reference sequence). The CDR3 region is CSASFRGRETQYF. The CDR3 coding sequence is TGCAGTGCTAGTTTCCGGGGGCGTGAGACCCAGTACTTC.